The next 8 T cell receptor beta chains were all read from a single sample in a study of response to subunit inactivated influenza vaccine. TCRdb re-called the RT-PCR reads through MiXCR, storing one row per CDR3 protein. Counted here are hundreds of thousands of distinct CDR3 sequences, around 8% occurring once; the ten biggest clones make up 10% to 15%. The source was PBMCs from blood, collected roughly 24 months after vaccination. The receptors stem from a man aged 45-69 years who received an inactivated influenza vaccine.

The gene calls are TRBV29-1 and TRBJ1-1; possibly TRBD1 for D (6 bases). Germline V gene lookup returns CDR1 SQVTM and CDR2 ANQGSEA. The CDR3 is 13 residues long. V gave up 5 bases and J gave up 0 bases, with 10 bases separating them. The CDR3 DNA reads TGCAGCGTTCTTACAGGGCTGAACACTGAAGCTTTCTTT. Amino acids: CSVLTGLNTEAFF.

The V call is TRBV11-2, the J call TRBJ2-7, with 8 bases fitting TRBD2. The CDR3 spans 14 residues. CDR1 and CDR2 from the germline V gene are SGHAT and FQNNGV. Trimming removed 3 bases from V and 6 bases from J; junction bases left unmatched: 7. The CDR3 protein is CASSFKQGLGEQYF. The CDR3 nucleotides are TGTGCCAGCAGCTTTAAGCAGGGACTAGGCGAGCAGTACTTC.

The chain employs TRBV7-3 and TRBJ2-1, with D perhaps assigned TRBD1 or TRBD2 (5 bases each). Trimming cost V 0 bases and J 0 bases, with 12 bases left between them. Germline V lookup: CDR1 SGHTA, CDR2 FQGTGA. There are 17 residues in the CDR3. As DNA, the CDR3 is TGTGCCAGCAGCTTAACGGGGACGTTGAGCTCCTACAATGAGCAGTTCTTC. This translates into CASSLTGTLSSYNEQFF.

This clonotype was observed at least ten times. The CDR3, as DNA: TGTGCCAGCAGCGTAGTGTGGGGGACAGGCGCTGAAGCTTTCTTT. Translating it yields CASSVVWGTGAEAFF. V and J are TRBV9 and TRBJ1-1; 8 bases fit TRBD1. The CDR3 contains 15 residues. Germline CDR1 reads SGDLS; CDR2 reads YYNGEE. V dropped 0 bases and J dropped 6; count of bases not matched to a gene: 7.

This clonotype has ten or more counts. This CDR3 is CSVRSLVQETQYF. CDR3 DNA sequence: TGCAGCGTTCGGAGCTTGGTCCAAGAGACCCAGTACTTC. The chain combines TRBV29-1 with TRBJ2-5; no clear D gene. CDR1 SQVTM and CDR2 ANQGSEA come from the germline V gene. The CDR3 covers 13 residues. V was shortened by 5 bases and J by 1 base, with 11 bases between the two germline ends.

This clonotype was observed a few times. The CDR3 here is CASSQKEGNYGYTF. As DNA, the CDR3 is TGCGCCAGCAGCCAAAAGGAGGGGAACTATGGCTACACCTTC. This sequence joins TRBV4-1 and TRBJ1-2, with D perhaps TRBD1 (5 bases). Trimming shortened V by 2 bases and J by 2 bases, and 9 bases separated the two germline ends. Germline V gene data show CDR1 as MGHRA and CDR2 as YSYEKL. There are 14 residues in the CDR3.

This clonotype was picked up a small number of times. V and J are TRBV19 and TRBJ2-2, with 10 bases that match TRBD2. With V trimmed by 4 bases and J by 1 base, 15 bases remained unmatched. In germline, CDR1 is LNHDA, CDR2 SQIVND (reference sequence). The CDR3 has 20 residues. The CDR3: CASSKSALAWTSGNTGELFF. In DNA form, the CDR3 reads TGTGCCAGTAGTAAGTCGGCTCTTGCCTGGACTAGCGGGAACACCGGGGAGCTGTTTTTT.

The rearrangement links TRBV5-1 to TRBJ2-7, with a weak D call TRBD2 (7 bases). Trimming shortened V by 5 bases and J by 2 bases, and 17 bases separated the two germline ends. In germline, CDR1 is SGHRS, CDR2 YFSETQ. The CDR3 extends over 15 amino acids. CDR3 sequence reads: CASRGGAQQTYEQYF. Here the CDR3 DNA reads TGCGCCAGCAGGGGGGGGGCTCAGCAAACCTACGAGCAGTACTTC.